Described below is a single T cell receptor beta chain sequence and its context. What it binds is unknown. Each CDR3 protein gets one entry after TCRdb re-called the 5' RACE reads with MiXCR. The sample yields around 390,000 distinct CDR3 sequences, 20% to 25% seen once. These data come from a study of CD8 T cells in ankylosing spondylitis. The CDR3 totals 10 residues. Germline V CDR1 and CDR2: SNHLY, FYNNEI. V dropped 6 bases and J dropped 5 bases, with 2 bases sitting between them. Regarding the study as a whole: Ankylosing spondylitis blood appeared to be characterized by a TCR beta motif of roughly eight highly homologous variants.

This TCR derives from a male donor with ankylosing spondylitis. The sample consisted of blood, either unsorted or a sorted T cell fraction (not recorded which). The chain carries TRBV2 and TRBJ2-1, with D uncertain. CDR3 coding DNA: TGTGCCAGCAGCCACAATGAGCAGTTCTTC. This translates into CASSHNEQFF.